The clone carrying this T cell receptor (beta chain) was counted at least ten times. Antigen unknown. TCRdb re-derived calls from the RACE reads in MiXCR, one entry per CDR3 protein. The table includes about 300,000 distinct CDR3 sequences, approximately 5.8% detected once. This entry comes from a study of human T cells and chemical hapten exposure. Study summary: Patients got weekly scalp diphenylcyclopropenone doses over the approximately 23-week study. Women made up most patients, who had alopecia areata, totalis or universalis. Findings of the study overall: Having alopecia, the donors may differ immunologically from healthy people.

The time point here: pre-sensitization, week 0. The treatment was: therapeutic diphenylcyclopropenone sensitization with weekly scalp DPC. The sequences come from whole blood, collected in connection with sensitization to the hapten diphenylcyclopropenone (DPC). This sequence was found in a woman between 18 and 29 years old with alopecia areata. Some clones in this sample may be carry-over from other donors' samples.

The CDR3 is CSVERWEDNEQFF. In DNA, the CDR3 is TGCAGCGTTGAACGGTGGGAAGACAATGAGCAGTTCTTC. This rearrangement joins TRBV29-1 to TRBJ2-1; D is ambiguous. Germline CDR1 and CDR2: SQVTM and ANQGSEA. Trimming stripped 2 bases from V and 5 bases from J, with 10 bases between. There are 13 residues in the CDR3.